This T cell receptor beta chain was retrieved from a study of T cells after posttransplantation cyclophosphamide (dated by TCRdb to the mid-2010s). Context from the whole study: T cell repertoire reconstitution was tracked by TRB sequencing after myeloablative bone marrow transplantation in which posttransplantation cyclophosphamide was used as GVHD prophylaxis. Samples from about 37 PTCy-treated patients and under 20 related bone marrow donors of those patients were subjected to antigen receptor sequencing. Blood from every one of the 30 to 40 PTCy patients who had 1-year posttransplant specimens underwent TRB sequencing. In 3 patients, TRB sequencing was also performed on up to roughly 3 more blood samples taken 2 to 5.2 years after transplant, and in a handful of patients, pretransplant blood was also TRB-sequenced. Because TRA and TRB clonality correlated tightly in about 9 samples, the subsequent TCR analyses were limited to TRB only. Public TRB sequences were compared against a database of over 3,500 sequences linked to responses to pathogens, tumor antigens, self-antigens and alloantigens. Study-wide conclusions, independent of this receptor: Across approximately 41 patients, TRB clonality was highly associated with recipient CMV seropositivity and CMV reactivation, and PTCy diversity was similar to diversity in CNI/methotrexate controls. Donor-recipient similarity was low at 1-2 months but increased during the first year, and donor CD8+ memory clones often dominated later blood repertoires. The TRB repertoires of T cells infiltrating skin or GI tract showed only limited overlap with the TRB repertoires of T cells in blood.

Cut back by 4 bases and 5 bases, the V and J ends lie 12 bases apart. Counted from cysteine to phenylalanine, this CDR3 has 13 amino acids. Only the CDR3 portion is preserved as DNA: 39 bases, with reading frame beginning at the first base. CDR1 and CDR2, per the germline V gene, are SGHRS and YFSETQ. Viable CD3+CD4+ or CD3+CD8+ cells that were CCR7+CD45RA+CD45RO-CD95-CD27+CD28+ were defined as naive T cells. Peripheral blood samples were provided by related bone marrow donors on the day of marrow donation. Peripheral blood and bone marrow mononuclear cells were isolated by Ficoll-Hypaque density centrifugation and were cryopreserved. CD4+ and CD8+ T cells, including naive and memory subsets, were sorted by FACS using a FACSAria II. With respect to this clone: Its recognized antigen is unknown. Per-nucleotide qualities are absent, and no much larger clonotype sits a single base away.

TRB sequencing was run on genomic DNA with either the immunoSEQ assay at survey resolution or the hsTCRB kit. In the authors' own workflow: The immunoSEQ software handled initial read processing, and the LymphoSeq R package was used for repertoire analyses. Clonality was calculated as 1 minus normalized Shannon entropy, and the Gini coefficient was also calculated for each TRB dataset. Phenotypes of unsorted samples were inferred by mapping TRB sequences from sorted subsets of the recipient or donor onto unsorted samples of the same recipient. Imported from immuneACCESS, the table was reduced by TCRdb to in-frame sequences with V and J called. These copies leave out some clones; in studies compared against another copy, an unresolved V gene accounts for under half, and the cause of the remainder is not known. The V and J calls and clone size come from that table; D and trimming were worked out from the DNA. The sample table contains 31,000 or so clones; only one count was recorded for just over 90% of them. Approximately 0.25% of the sample comes from the top ten.

Sequencing input: naive CD4+ T cells sorted from PBMCs. This sequence uses TRBV5-1 and TRBJ1-2; TRBD1 could be the D gene, as 5 bases match. The sequence was obtained from a woman between 55 and 75 years old in good health, CMV-negative, and a related stem cell transplant donor. The CDR3 region reads CASSRGGTYGYTF. The DNA is TGCGCCAGCAGCCGGGGGGGAACTTATGGCTACACCTTC.